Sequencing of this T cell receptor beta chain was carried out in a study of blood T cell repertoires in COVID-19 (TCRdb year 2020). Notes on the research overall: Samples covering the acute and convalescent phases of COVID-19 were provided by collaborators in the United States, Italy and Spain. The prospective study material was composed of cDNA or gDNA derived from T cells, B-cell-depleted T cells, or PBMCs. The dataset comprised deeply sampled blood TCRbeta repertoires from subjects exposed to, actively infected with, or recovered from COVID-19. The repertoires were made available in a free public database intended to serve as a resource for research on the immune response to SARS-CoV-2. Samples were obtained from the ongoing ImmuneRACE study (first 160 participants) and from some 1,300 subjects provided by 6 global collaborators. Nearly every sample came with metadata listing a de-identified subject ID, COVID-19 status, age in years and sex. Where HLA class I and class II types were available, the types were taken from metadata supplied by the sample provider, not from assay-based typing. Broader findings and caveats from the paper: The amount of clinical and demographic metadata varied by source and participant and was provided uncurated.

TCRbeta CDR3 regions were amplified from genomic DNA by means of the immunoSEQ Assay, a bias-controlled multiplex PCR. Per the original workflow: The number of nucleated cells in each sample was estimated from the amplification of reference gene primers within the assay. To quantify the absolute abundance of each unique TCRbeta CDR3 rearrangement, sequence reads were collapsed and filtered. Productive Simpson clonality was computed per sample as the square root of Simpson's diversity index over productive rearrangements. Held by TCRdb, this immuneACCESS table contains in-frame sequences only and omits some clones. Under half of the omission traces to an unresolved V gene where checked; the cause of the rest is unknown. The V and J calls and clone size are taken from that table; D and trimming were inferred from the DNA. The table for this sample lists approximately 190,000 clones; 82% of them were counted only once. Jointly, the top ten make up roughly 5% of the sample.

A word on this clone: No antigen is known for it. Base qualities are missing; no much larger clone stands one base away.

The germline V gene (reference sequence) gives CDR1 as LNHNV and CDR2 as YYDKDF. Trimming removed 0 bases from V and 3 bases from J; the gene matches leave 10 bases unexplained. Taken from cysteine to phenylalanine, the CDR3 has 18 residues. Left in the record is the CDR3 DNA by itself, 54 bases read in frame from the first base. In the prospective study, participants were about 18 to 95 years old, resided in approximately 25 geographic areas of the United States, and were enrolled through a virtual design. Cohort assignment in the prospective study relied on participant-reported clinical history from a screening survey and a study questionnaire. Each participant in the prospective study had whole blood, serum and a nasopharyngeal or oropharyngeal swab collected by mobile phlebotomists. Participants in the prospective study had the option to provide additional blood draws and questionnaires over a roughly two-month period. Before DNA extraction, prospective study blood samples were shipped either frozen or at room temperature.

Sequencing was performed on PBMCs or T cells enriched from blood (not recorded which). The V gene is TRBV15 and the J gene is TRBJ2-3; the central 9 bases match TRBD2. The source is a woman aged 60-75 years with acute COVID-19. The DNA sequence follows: TGTGCCACCAGCAGAGATTTCAGCGGGGGGTCGGGGACAGATACGCAGTATTTT. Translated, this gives CATSRDFSGGSGTDTQYF. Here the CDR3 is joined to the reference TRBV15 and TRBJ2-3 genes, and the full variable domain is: DAMVIQNPRYQVTQFGKPVTLSCSQTLNHNVMYWYQQKSSQAPKLLFHYYDKDFNNEADTPDNFQSRRPNTSFCFLDIRSPGLGDTAMYLCATSRDFSGGSGTDTQYFGPGTRLTVL.